These 10 T cell receptor beta chains originate from one sample sequenced in a study of cytomegalovirus exposure and HLA in healthy donors. Amplification used 60 Vbeta primers and 13 Jbeta primers. Here immunoSEQ multiplex PCR was the method, and the copy in TCRdb shows in-frame clones only, minus some. The sample includes some 150,000 clones, roughly 76% seen only once; the top ten take 1.3% to 1.5%. The sequenced material came from PBMCs. These receptors came from a man in his 60s in good health and CMV-seronegative.

This clone was detected only a few times. At one end, the junction sequence differs from germline, possibly due to a read error. The genes are TRBV7-9 and TRBJ2-1, with 8 bases aligning to TRBD2. CDR1 is SEHNR, CDR2 FQNEAQ, per germline (reference sequence). The CDR3 covers 15 residues. This CDR3 reads CSSTQAAGGVDEQFF. CDR3 sequence (DNA): TGTTCCAGCACCCAGGCGGCCGGGGGGGTGGATGAGCAGTTCTTC.

This chain joins TRBV9 and TRBJ1-2; weak D call: TRBD1 (6 bases). V shed 0 bases and J shed 6 bases, with 15 bases lying between them. This CDR3 is 15 amino acids long. Looked up from germline, CDR1 is SGDLS and CDR2 is YYNGEE. The DNA of the CDR3 is TGTGCCAGCAGCGTAGTGGCAGGGGACGGCGATGGCTACACCTTC. Translated: CASSVVAGDGDGYTF.

The chain combines TRBV5-1 with TRBJ2-7; D is ambiguous. The CDR3 runs 14 residues. Trimming cost V 0 bases and J 2 bases, with 9 bases left between them. From germline, CDR1 is SGHRS and CDR2 YFSETQ. The CDR3 nucleotides read TGCGCCAGCAGCTTGGGCCAGTTGACCTACGAGCAGTACTTC. Protein: CASSLGQLTYEQYF.

The chain has TRBV7-8 and TRBJ1-2; TRBD1 might be the D (5 bases). The CDR3 is 16 amino acids. The V end lost 1 base, the J end lost 5 bases, and 17 bases lay between the germline ends. CDR1 and CDR2 from the germline V gene are SGHVS and FQNEAQ. CDR3 protein: CASSLGTRTTNYGYTF. In DNA, the CDR3 is TGTGCCAGCAGCTTAGGGACCAGGACAACCAATTATGGCTACACCTTC.

This sequence joins TRBV5-1 and TRBJ2-7; 7 nucleotides line up with TRBD1. CDR1 is SGHRS and CDR2 is YFSETQ in the germline V gene. This CDR3 is 17 amino acids long. After removal of 4 bases from V and 3 bases from J, the junction contained 16 bases not matched to a gene. The chain's CDR3 is CASSPSRDSYGVYEQYF. CDR3 DNA: TGCGCCAGCAGCCCGTCCCGGGACAGCTACGGGGTCTACGAGCAGTACTTC.

The chain recombines TRBV30 with TRBJ2-5; TRBD2 matches at 7 bases. The better agreement between TRBJ2-7 and the DNA end casts doubt on the J call. The CDR3 totals 14 residues. Germline CDR1 and CDR2: GTSNPN and SVGIG (reference sequence). The CDR3: CASEGRAPAYEQYF. As DNA, the CDR3 is TGTGCCTCCGAAGGGAGGGCCCCAGCCTACGAGCAGTACTTC.

The rearrangement links TRBV5-1 to TRBJ2-4; weak D call: TRBD1 (5 bases). Germline assignment: CDR1 SGHRS and CDR2 YFSETQ. V lost 0 bases and J lost 1, with 11 bases in between. There are 16 residues in the CDR3. The CDR3 bases are TGCGCCAGCAGCTTGGCGTCAGGGCTGGCCAAAAACATTCAGTACTTC. Translated, it gives CASSLASGLAKNIQYF.

The chain uses TRBV5-8 and TRBJ2-3, with TRBD2 matching over 13 bases. The CDR3 loop spans 15 amino acids. V was clipped by 4 bases and J by 3 bases; unmatched bases: 2. CDR1 SGHTS and CDR2 YDEGEE come from the germline V gene. The CDR3 DNA sequence: TGTGCCAGCAGCCCGGGACTAGCGGGGACAGATACGCAGTATTTT. Its translation is CASSPGLAGTDTQYF. The full variable domain, its missing parts supplied by reference TRBV5-8 and TRBJ2-3, is EAGVTQSPTHLIKTRGQQATLRCSPISGHTSVYWYQQALGLGLQFLLWYDEGEERNRGNFPPRFSGRQFPNYSSELNVNALELEDSALYLCASSPGLAGTDTQYFGPGTRLTVL.

This clone was counted between two and nine times. V gene TRBV5-6 combines with J gene TRBJ1-4, with 7 bases fitting TRBD1. The CDR3 runs to 15 residues. Germline assignment: CDR1 SGHDT and CDR2 YYEEEE. Unmatched junction bases numbered 4, after V lost 3 bases and J lost 2 bases. The CDR3 protein is CASSSSGGTNEKLFF. CDR3 DNA: TGTGCCAGCAGCTCCTCAGGGGGGACTAATGAAAAACTGTTTTTT.

The V and J genes are TRBV9 and TRBJ1-2; 9 bases align to TRBD1. J lost 4 bases, V lost 2 bases, and 6 bases had no gene match. CDR1 and CDR2 (germline): SGDLS, YYNGEE. This CDR3 is built from 15 residues. The CDR3: CASSVETGGSYGYTF. The CDR3 bases are TGTGCCAGCAGCGTCGAGACAGGGGGGAGCTATGGCTACACCTTC.